This entry describes one T cell receptor beta chain. This receptor's antigen is unknown. No base qualities exist here, and no much larger clone lies one base off it. The receptor library was made with the immunoSEQ multiplex PCR assay. For the multiplex PCR, a mixture combining 60 forward primers for TCR Vbeta segments and 13 reverse primers for TCR Jbeta segments was used. A multiplex PCR assay on genomic DNA amplified the CDR3 region of rearranged TCR beta genes. Amplified TCR beta libraries were sequenced as 87-base-pair reads on the Illumina HiSeq System. The study's processing was this. A later analysis tallied roughly 80 million unique TCR beta chains across the 700 or so repertoires, and around 9.9 million of those chains were shared by two or more donors. Raw reads were error-corrected and collapsed into unique sequences by a nearest-neighbor algorithm in which closely related sequences were merged to remove PCR and sequencing errors. Alignment of CDR3 sequences to IMGT reference sequences was used to assign V, D and J gene segments. For a sequence to be retained, at least a six-nucleotide match to both a V gene segment and a J gene segment was required. Rearrangements were called productive when the CDR3 lacked stop codons and stayed in frame with V and J; all others were non-productive. Following IMGT convention, CDR3 was defined as the stretch from the second conserved V-encoded cysteine to the conserved J-encoded phenylalanine. In an earlier analysis of more than 550 of the donors, sequences lacking an unambiguous match to a single V gene segment were excluded. An earlier analysis of around 600 of the donors classified V segments as functional when productive rearrangements were above 56.7% and as segregating when the standard deviation between donors was above 5%. A statistical classification framework was built for diagnosing cytomegalovirus status from the catalog of TCR beta chain sequences. A later analysis assigned V and J genes by comparing TCR nucleotide sequences with IMGT/GENE-DB human TR gene sequences. The TCRdist pipeline was used in a later analysis to assign CDR3 sequences and most-parsimonious VDJ recombination scenarios. In a later analysis, every TCR beta chain was defined by the combination of its CDR3 amino acid sequence and its V-gene family, and reads without a unique V-gene family were dropped. A later analysis removed several hundred highly shared, low-generation-probability nucleotide sequences to deal with suspected cross-contamination and a sequencing artifact. For each public chain, a later analysis derived a clonal expansion index from normalized ranks of inferred template counts within each repertoire. A later analysis computed generation probabilities with a VDJ recombination model fitted to out-of-frame rearrangements, and checked the results against IGoR. A later analysis scored TCR-TCR, TCR-HLA and TCR-CMV co-occurrence with hypergeometric tests, applying a repertoire-size bias correction to TCR pairs. A later analysis estimated false discovery rates by permuting HLA or CMV assignments 20 times. In a later analysis, co-occurring TCRs were grouped using DBSCAN, with TCRdist sequence similarity added in when clustering inside HLA-allele-positive subsets. For co-occurrence clustering, repertoires with fewer than 30,000 or more than 120,000 public chains were excluded, along with several repertoires with anomalous nucleotide sharing. TCRdb carries this immuneACCESS record with in-frame sequences only. Its versions omit some clonotypes, under half of them owing to an unresolved V gene in the studies checked, with the rest unexplained. The V and J calls and clone size come from that table; D and trimming were worked out from the DNA. In this sample the table shows 200,000 or so clones, roughly 82% of which occur a single time. Roughly 2.6% of the sample lies in the top ten.

The entry originates in a study of cytomegalovirus exposure and HLA in healthy donors (dated by TCRdb to 2017 to 2019). Concerning the study at large: According to an earlier analysis of around 600 of the donors, about 179 million T cells yielded 90 million to 140 million unique TCR beta sequences and approximately 280 Gb of sequence data. In addition to the first cohort of around 670 subjects, a separate validation cohort of 130 or so different subjects was used. In an earlier analysis of 587 of the donors, high-throughput TCR beta sequencing was used to judge whether each TCR beta V gene segment behaved as functional or pseudogenic. Roughly five DR-DQ haplotypes were treated as single units for association and clustering because of strong linkage in the cohort. Among a few hundred genotyped donors of the cohort, an average of around 240,000 unique TCR beta nucleotide sequences were sequenced per donor, roughly 18% of them non-productive. The study profiled the T cell repertoires of under 700 subjects by immunosequencing and related them to cytomegalovirus serostatus. Of the roughly 400 genotyped donors, 80% to 90% were placed in the genetic ancestry cluster associated with self-reported Caucasian donors. The study combined high-throughput TCR immunosequencing, statistical association of individual TCRs with disease status, and machine learning to predict cytomegalovirus infection status. Donor age, sex, ethnicity and CMV serostatus were compiled alongside the repertoire data. Class I and class II HLA loci were covered by the typing at four-digit resolution. The later analysis used no new phenotypic data to find candidate immune exposures, relying instead on TCR beta sequences and their occurrence across donors. The number of typed donors differed by locus: 629-630 for A, B, C, DRB1 and DQB1; approximately 540 for DQA1; 606 for DPA1; and some 430 for DPB1. A later genetic analysis used genome-wide SNP genotypes for about 65% of the roughly 670 donors, treating that subset as a discovery cohort. To study patterns of TCR occurrence, a later analysis re-analyzed previously published TCR beta repertoires from 550 to 800 donors and added high-resolution HLA genotyping. All discovery cohort repertoires had been generated on a single sequencing platform. An early release that covered roughly 600 HLA-typed donors contained 250 to 350 gigabases of sequencing data and tens of millions of unique TCR sequences. The study aimed to test whether cataloging public T cell receptors could reveal signatures of past pathogen exposure.

The cohort was made up of hundreds of healthy bone marrow donors. At the time of sampling, all cohort members were nominally healthy, though unrecorded immune exposures were likely present. The donor tested CMV seropositive, placing the donor among the 290 or so seropositive members of the cohort. Each donor provided a peripheral blood sample, and peripheral blood mononuclear cells were used for TCR beta sequencing. Genomic DNA extraction from the blood cell samples was performed with the Qiagen DNeasy Blood Extraction Kit. Broader findings and caveats from the paper: In this cohort, only TCR beta chains were sequenced, and detectable features were limited by the absence of alpha or paired-chain data. In both the original and validation cohorts, the classifier was reported to diagnose cytomegalovirus status with high specificity and sensitivity. Assigning TCR associations to individual alleles was difficult when HLA alleles, especially DR and DQ, strongly co-occurred. Most CMV-associated TCR beta chains appeared to be HLA-restricted in a later analysis, and the HLA associations seemed to be driven largely by CMV exposure. According to a later genetic analysis, donors in an Asian-associated ancestry cluster had fewer N-insertions in productive TCRs than the approximately 710-donor mean. CMV serostatus was the only immune exposure information available for the cohort. A further reported finding was that TCR beta sequences accurately predicted the HLA-A and HLA-B alleles for most subjects in the first cohort. Most TCR sequences were seen in very few donors, while some public TCRs were found in many individuals. The 87-base-pair reads could not distinguish some IMGT-functional V segments, including TRBV6-2 and TRBV6-3, so those segments were excluded. In vitro tests confirmed that a few of the cytomegalovirus-associated TCR beta chains recognize cytomegalovirus antigens. A total of 150 to 200 TCR beta chains were listed by the study as associated with cytomegalovirus. Presence/absence analyses assumed roughly uniform sequencing depth across donors, an assumption that may not hold. A later analysis found that TCR association rates varied across HLA loci, with DRB1 alleles showing the most associated TCRs and HLA-C alleles the fewest. Because HLA typing was unavailable for some donors at each locus, only the typed subset was used in association tests. An earlier analysis of around 600 of the donors showed that most TCR beta V segments appeared in productive rearrangements either about 87% or about 30% of the time, which broadly matched IMGT annotations. A later genetic analysis associated a missense DCLRE1C variant with V-gene and J-gene trimming of TCR beta chains, and an independent cohort replicated the association. A group of highly shared sequence variants was considered likely to be a technical artifact of the sequencing pipeline. A later analysis reported that several top co-occurrence clusters appeared linked to parvovirus B19, influenza, CMV and Epstein-Barr virus. Because counts were too low, seventeen rarely observed V segments, including chromosome 9 orphons, were excluded from the earlier analysis of several hundred of the donors. In a later analysis, HLA-associated TCR beta chains showed more clonal expansion and lower generation probabilities than non-associated chains that were equally common. Correlated functional status among segregating V segments might be attributable to linkage disequilibrium, but an unknown experimental factor could not be ruled out. A later analysis associated about 17,000 TCR beta sequences with specific HLA alleles at a false discovery rate of 0.05. The authors suggested that the approach could potentially be extended to other disease states and immunological phenotypes.

From its cysteine to its phenylalanine, the CDR3 spans 14 amino acids. The entry retains the CDR3 DNA only, 42 bases that are in frame from base 1. From a lookup of the germline V gene (reference sequence), CDR1 and CDR2 are SEHNR and FQNEAQ. The receptor was isolated from a woman in her forties or fifties in good health and CMV-seropositive. Sequencing input: PBMCs. The rearranged segments are TRBV7-9 and TRBJ2-5; the D segment could be TRBD2, given 5 matching bases. The J call may be wrong; the DNA end is better matched by TRBJ2-7. The DNA sequence follows: TGTGCCAGCAGCTCGGGAATGAACCCCTACGAGCAGTACTTC. Its amino acids are CASSSGMNPYEQYF.